This TCR beta chain was captured by sequencing in a study of cytomegalovirus exposure and HLA in healthy donors. The overall study: Out of roughly 170 million T cells, an earlier analysis found 117 million unique TCR beta sequences in total.

Whole-study findings and limits: Analysis performed later showed TCR beta chains linked to HLA being more clonally expanded than equally common others. In a later analysis, at a false discovery rate of 0.05, roughly 17,000 TCR beta sequences matched HLA alleles.

In the case of this clone: What it binds is not known.

The V gene's germline CDR1 is LNHDA and CDR2 SQIVND (reference sequence). Trimming removed 4 bases from V and 9 bases from J, with 19 bases in between. This CDR3 spans 16 amino acids. Both 60 Vbeta primers and 13 Jbeta primers went into the PCR. Some clones are missing from TCRdb's copy, which holds only in-frame ones; the method was immunoSEQ multiplex PCR. The sample records a few hundred thousand clones, around four fifths being singletons. The receptor was isolated from a woman aged 45-60 years in good health and CMV-seropositive. Material: PBMCs. J is TRBJ1-6 and V is TRBV19; the D gene is possibly TRBD1 (6 bases). The DNA for the CDR3 is TGTGCCAGTAGTACCCAACTAACAGGGTCTGGTTCACCCCTCCACTTT. Translated: CASSTQLTGSGSPLHF.